This TCR beta chain was sequenced during a study of cytomegalovirus exposure and HLA in healthy donors (dated by TCRdb to about 2017). With regard to the full study: According to a later analysis, one platform produced both the roughly 120 validation repertoires and the approximately 600 repertoires of the first cohort. The study aimed to test whether cataloging public T cell receptors could reveal signatures of past pathogen exposure. Besides the first cohort of 550 to 750 subjects, a separate validation cohort made up of 120 different subjects was used. The study combined high-throughput TCR immunosequencing, statistical association of individual TCRs with disease status, and machine learning to predict cytomegalovirus infection status.

The donors were included in the validation cohort of 120 subjects, a group kept apart from the roughly 670-subject first cohort. Remarks on this clone: This clone's antigen is unknown. One base away there is no much larger clone; base qualities are not given.

Library preparation employed the immunoSEQ multiplex PCR assay. The paper's processing steps were these. A statistical classification framework was developed to diagnose cytomegalovirus status using the catalog of TCR beta chain sequences. TCRdb took over this immuneACCESS table, retaining in-frame rearrangements with V and J assigned. Such tables are incomplete; in checked studies, under half of the missing clones stem from an unresolved V gene, and the remainder is unexplained. The V and J calls and clone size come from that table; D and trimming were worked out from the DNA. Counted in this sample were 100,000 to 150,000 clones; 90% to 97% of them appeared once. 1.7% of the sample is taken by the ten largest. The study at large found these results: In the study, 150 to 200 TCR beta chains were listed as associated with cytomegalovirus. Subsequent analysis determined that TCRs grouped into clusters in the first cohort also showed a tendency toward co-occurrence across the roughly 120 validation repertoires, and about 94% of cluster scores exceeded 0. It was suggested by the authors that the approach could potentially be generalized to other disease states and immunological phenotypes. A later analysis had no HLA typing for the validation cohort, so co-occurrence there was scored across all 130 or so repertoires. Three of the identified cytomegalovirus-associated TCR beta chains were confirmed in vitro to be specific for cytomegalovirus antigens. The classifier was reported to diagnose cytomegalovirus status with high specificity and sensitivity in both the original and validation cohorts. Most TCR sequences were observed very rarely across donors, whereas some public TCRs were present in many individuals.

The specimen was PBMCs. The clonotype was recovered from a man younger than 35 in good health and CMV-seronegative.

Read as DNA, the sequence is TGTGCCAGCAGCCTCCGGCGGGGGAGGGACGAGCAGTACTTC. Its translation reads: CASSLRRGRDEQYF. Recombination joined TRBV7-2 with TRBJ2-7; 7 central bases correspond to TRBD2. The germline V and J ends show losses of 5 bases and 5 bases respectively, and no gene match explains 9 bases of the junction. CDR1 SGHTA and CDR2 FQGNSA are derived from the germline V gene. The CDR3 runs 14 residues from the cysteine to the phenylalanine. Only CDR3 DNA remains: 42 bases, in frame from the first base.